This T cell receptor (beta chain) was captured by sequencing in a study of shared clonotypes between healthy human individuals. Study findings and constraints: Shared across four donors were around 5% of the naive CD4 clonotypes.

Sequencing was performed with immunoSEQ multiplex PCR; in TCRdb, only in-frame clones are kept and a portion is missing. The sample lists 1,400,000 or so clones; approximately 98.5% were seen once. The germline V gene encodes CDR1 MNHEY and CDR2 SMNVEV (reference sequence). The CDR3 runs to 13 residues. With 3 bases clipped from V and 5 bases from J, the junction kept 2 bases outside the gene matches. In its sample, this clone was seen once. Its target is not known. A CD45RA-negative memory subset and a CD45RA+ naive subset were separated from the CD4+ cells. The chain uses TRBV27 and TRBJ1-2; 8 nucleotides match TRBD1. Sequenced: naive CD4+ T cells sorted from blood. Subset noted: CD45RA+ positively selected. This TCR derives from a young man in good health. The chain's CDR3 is CASSLRTGYGYTF. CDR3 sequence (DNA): TGTGCCAGCAGTTTGCGGACAGGGTATGGCTACACCTTC.